Following are 19 T cell receptor beta chains from one sample sequenced in a study of shared clonotypes between healthy human individuals. The protocol was immunoSEQ multiplex PCR, while the TCRdb copy is restricted to in-frame clones and leaves out a portion. The sample gives millions of clones, roughly nine tenths of which show up once; over 0.12% is in the top ten. Material for sequencing was naive CD4+ T cells sorted from blood. Subset defined: CD45RA+ positively selected. The receptor set was obtained from a young man in good health.

The V call is TRBV7-2, the J call TRBJ2-1, with 8 positions matching TRBD2. The germline V gene has CDR1 SGHTA and CDR2 FQGNSA. Trimming took 5 bases from V and 2 from J; bases not matched to a gene: 2. CDR3 length: 14 amino acids. In DNA form, the CDR3 reads TGTGCCAGCAGCCAGGGACTAGCCTACAATGAGCAGTTCTTC. The encoded protein is CASSQGLAYNEQFF.

The chain employs TRBV18 and TRBJ2-4, with 11 bases that match TRBD2. V trimming: 0 bases; J trimming: 3 bases; junction bases outside the gene matches: 16. The CDR3 is made up of 21 amino acids. Germline V gene sequence: CDR1 KGHSH, CDR2 LQKENI. The chain's CDR3 is CASSPPTASGGPGAFKNIQYF. CDR3 DNA sequence: TGTGCCAGCTCACCACCGACCGCTAGCGGGGGGCCCGGAGCCTTCAAAAACATTCAGTACTTC.

This chain connects TRBV5-6 to TRBJ2-3; 10 bases line up with TRBD2. The CDR3 contains 15 residues. Losses at the gene ends were 2 bases for V and 9 bases for J; bases not matched to a gene: 9. Germline values: CDR1 SGHDT, CDR2 YYEEEE. CDR3 region: CASSFLGLAGDTQYF. CDR3 coding DNA: TGTGCCAGCAGCTTTCTCGGGCTAGCGGGAGACACGCAGTATTTT.

This clone was seen a few times. Different DNA sequences within this sample yield the same CDR3. The V and J genes are TRBV7-9 and TRBJ2-3; D gene unclear. Trimming left V 4 bases short and J 3 bases short, with 2 bases between. CDR3 length: 11 residues. The germline V gene has CDR1 SEHNR and CDR2 FQNEAQ (reference sequence). CDR3: CASSSTDTQYF. DNA of the CDR3: TGTGCCAGCAGCTCAACAGATACGCAGTATTTT.

The CDR3 loop reads CASSLEPAGASYNEQFF. In nucleotides, the CDR3 is TGCGCCAGCAGCTTGGAACCGGCGGGGGCCTCCTACAATGAGCAGTTCTTC. V and J are TRBV5-1 and TRBJ2-1, with D maybe TRBD2 (7 bases). V was clipped by 0 bases and J by 0 bases, with 13 bases between them. CDR3 size: 17 residues. The germline CDR1 and CDR2 sequences are SGHRS and YFSETQ.

V and J are TRBV18 and TRBJ2-7; D call uncertain. The germline gives CDR1 KGHSH, CDR2 LQKENI. V was clipped by 0 bases and J by 0 bases, with 9 bases between them. CDR3 length: 15 residues. CDR3 in amino acids: CASSPPSPSSYEQYF. In nucleotides, the CDR3 is TGTGCCAGCTCACCACCGTCTCCGAGCTCCTACGAGCAGTACTTC.

The V gene is TRBV7-9, the J gene TRBJ2-3; possibly TRBD2 for D (5 bases). Trimming left V 8 bases short and J 0 bases short, with 12 bases between. Germline loops: CDR1 SEHNR, CDR2 FQNEAQ (reference sequence). There are 14 residues in the CDR3. This chain's CDR3 is CASLPGISTDTQYF. The CDR3 nucleotides are TGTGCCAGCTTACCGGGGATTAGCACAGATACGCAGTATTTT.

This chain uses TRBV5-4 with TRBJ2-1; possibly TRBD2 for D (5 bases). Trimming left V 4 bases short and J 7 bases short, with 15 bases between. The germline CDR1 and CDR2 sequences are SGHNT and YYREEE (reference sequence). CDR3 length equals 14 residues. This CDR3 is CASSRILSGNEQFF. In DNA form, the CDR3 reads TGTGCCAGCAGCCGAATACTGAGCGGAAATGAGCAGTTCTTC.

This chain connects TRBV29-1 to TRBJ2-7; D perhaps matches TRBD2 (7 bases). The V and J ends lost 3 bases and 2 bases respectively, with 14 bases between them. This CDR3 is built from 14 residues. Germline V gene lookup returns CDR1 SQVTM and CDR2 ANQGSEA. The CDR3 DNA follows: TGCAGCGTTGAGGTGCGGGGGCCAACCTACGAGCAGTACTTC. Translated, it gives CSVEVRGPTYEQYF.

The chain joins TRBV5-1 to TRBJ2-3, with 11 bases aligning to TRBD2. With 4 bases clipped from V and 3 bases from J, the junction kept 7 bases outside the gene matches. Germline CDR1 and CDR2: SGHRS and YFSETQ. The CDR3 runs 16 residues. The DNA of the CDR3 is TGCGCCAGCAGCACGTTAGCGGGGGGGAAAACAGATACGCAGTATTTT. It is translated as CASSTLAGGKTDTQYF.

This chain joins TRBV25-1 and TRBJ1-2, with D possibly being TRBD1 (6 bases). Trimming shortened V by 8 bases and J by 4 bases, and 14 bases separated the two germline ends. The CDR3 contains 13 residues. The V gene's germline CDR1 is MGHDK and CDR2 SYGVNS. This chain's CDR3 is CASQRTDFYGYTF. The CDR3 DNA reads TGTGCCAGCCAGAGGACAGATTTCTATGGCTACACCTTC.

J is TRBJ2-1 and V is TRBV10-3, with 16 bases fitting TRBD2. Germline V CDR1 and CDR2: ENHRY, SYGVKD. The CDR3 loop spans 20 amino acids. V shed 7 bases, J shed 1 base, and the junction held 13 bases outside the gene matches. Here the CDR3 DNA reads TGTGCCATCAAATCCGGGACTAGCGGGAGGGAACGAGGGTCCTACAATGAGCAGTTCTTC. Its protein product is CAIKSGTSGRERGSYNEQFF.

This clone showed up just once. This chain connects TRBV30 to TRBJ2-7; D unclear. CDR3 length: 13 amino acids. The germline V gene encodes CDR1 GTSNPN and CDR2 SVGIG (reference sequence). The CDR3 region is CAVGTQKGHEQYF. For the CDR3, the DNA is TGTGCGGTCGGCACACAGAAAGGCCACGAGCAGTACTTC.

The chain is built from TRBV5-1 and TRBJ1-2, with 9 bases that match TRBD1. The V and J ends lost 1 base and 11 bases, in that order; junction bases with no gene match: 6. CDR3 length equals 13 residues. Per the germline V gene, CDR1 is SGHRS and CDR2 is YFSETQ. In DNA, the CDR3 is TGCGCCAGCAGCTTGAGGGAGGACAGGGGTTACACCTTC. Translating gives CASSLREDRGYTF.

The chain carries TRBV5-4 and TRBJ2-1, with D perhaps TRBD2 (6 bases). The V end was cut by 0 bases, the J end by 3 bases, with 10 bases between. Germline V lookup: CDR1 SGHNT, CDR2 YYREEE (reference sequence). The CDR3 is made up of 15 amino acids. In nucleotides, the CDR3 is TGTGCCAGCAGCTTGGGGGCCGGGGGCTACAATGAGCAGTTCTTC. It yields the protein CASSLGAGGYNEQFF.

The chain links TRBV7-8 to TRBJ2-7; 12 nucleotides align to TRBD2. V lost 5 bases to trimming and J lost 7 bases; unmatched junction nucleotides: 12. The length of the CDR3 is 16 residues. CDR1 and CDR2 from the germline V gene are SGHVS and FQNEAQ. DNA for the CDR3: TGTGCCAGCAGCACCCGACTAGCGGGGGACTCATGGGAGCAGTACTTC. Translating gives CASSTRLAGDSWEQYF. Filled out from reference TRBV7-8 and TRBJ2-7, the complete variable domain reads GAGVSQSPRYKVAKRGQDVALRCDPISGHVSLFWYQQALGQGPEFLTYFQNEAQLDKSGLPSDRFFAERPEGSVSTLKIQRTQQEDSAVYLCASSTRLAGDSWEQYFGPGTRLTVT.

The J gene is TRBJ2-5, the V gene TRBV10-1, with D possibly TRBD1 on 6 matching bases. Germline CDR1 WNHNN, CDR2 SYGVQD (reference sequence). The length of the CDR3 is 13 residues. Trimming shortened V by 6 bases and J by 5 bases, and 13 bases separated the two germline ends. CDR3 in amino acids: CASSGQGLETQYF. The CDR3 DNA follows: TGCGCCAGCAGCGGGCAGGGGTTGGAGACCCAGTACTTC.

J is TRBJ2-2 and V is TRBV27, with D tentatively TRBD2 (5 bases). V lost 5 bases and J lost 6, with 13 bases in between. CDR1 is MNHEY, CDR2 SMNVEV, per germline (reference sequence). The CDR3 spans 14 residues. CDR3 in amino acids: CASSKVPRAGELFF. CDR3 coding DNA: TGTGCCAGCAGTAAAGTACCGAGGGCCGGGGAGCTGTTTTTT.

CDR3 protein: CASSKGTIFNQETQYF. The CDR3 DNA reads TGTGCCAGCAGCAAAGGGACGATTTTCAACCAAGAGACCCAGTACTTC. The chain uses TRBV21-1 and TRBJ2-5. TRBV21-1 is reported as a pseudogene. This CDR3 is 16 amino acids long.